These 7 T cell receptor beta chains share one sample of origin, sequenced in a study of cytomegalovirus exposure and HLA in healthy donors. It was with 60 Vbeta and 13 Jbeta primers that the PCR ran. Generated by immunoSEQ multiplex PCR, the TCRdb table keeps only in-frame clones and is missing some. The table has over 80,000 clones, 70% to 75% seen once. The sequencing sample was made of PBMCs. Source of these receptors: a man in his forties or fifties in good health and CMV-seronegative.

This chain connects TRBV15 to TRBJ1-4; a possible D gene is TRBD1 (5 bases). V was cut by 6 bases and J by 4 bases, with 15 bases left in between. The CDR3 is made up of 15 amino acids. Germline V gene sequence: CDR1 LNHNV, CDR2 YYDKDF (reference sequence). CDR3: CATSRAGEGNEKLFF. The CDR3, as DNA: TGTGCCACCAGTAGGGCGGGGGAAGGTAATGAAAAACTGTTTTTT.

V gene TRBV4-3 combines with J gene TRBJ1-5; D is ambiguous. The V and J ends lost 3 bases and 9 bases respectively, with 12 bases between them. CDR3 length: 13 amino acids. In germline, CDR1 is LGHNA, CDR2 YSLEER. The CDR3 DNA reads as TGCGCCAGCAGCCAGAGCCGGGGTAGGCCCCAGCATTTT. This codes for CASSQSRGRPQHF.

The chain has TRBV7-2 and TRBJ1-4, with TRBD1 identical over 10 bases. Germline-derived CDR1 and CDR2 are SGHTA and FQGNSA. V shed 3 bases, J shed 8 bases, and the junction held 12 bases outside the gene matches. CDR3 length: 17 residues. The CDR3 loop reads CASSFLGQGMGGEKLFF. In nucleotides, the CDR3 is TGTGCCAGCAGCTTTTTGGGACAGGGGATGGGTGGCGAAAAACTGTTTTTT.

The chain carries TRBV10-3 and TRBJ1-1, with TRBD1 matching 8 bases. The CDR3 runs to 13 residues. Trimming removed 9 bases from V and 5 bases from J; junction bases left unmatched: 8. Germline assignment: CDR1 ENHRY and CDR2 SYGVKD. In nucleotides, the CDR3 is TGTGCCATTTCACCGACAGGGGAGACTGAAGCTTTCTTT. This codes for CAISPTGETEAFF.

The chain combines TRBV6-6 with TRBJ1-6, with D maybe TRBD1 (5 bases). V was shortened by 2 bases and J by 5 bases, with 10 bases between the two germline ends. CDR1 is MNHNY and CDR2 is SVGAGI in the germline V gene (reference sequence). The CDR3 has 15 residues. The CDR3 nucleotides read TGTGCCAGCAGTTACCAGGGTCCCCATAATTCACCCCTCCACTTT. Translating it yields CASSYQGPHNSPLHF.

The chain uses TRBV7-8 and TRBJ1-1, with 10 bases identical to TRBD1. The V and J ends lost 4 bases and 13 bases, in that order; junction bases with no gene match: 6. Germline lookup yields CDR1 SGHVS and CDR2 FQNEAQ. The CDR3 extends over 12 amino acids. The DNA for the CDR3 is TGTGCCAGCAGCTCGCCGGGACAGGGGTATTTCTTT. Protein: CASSSPGQGYFF.

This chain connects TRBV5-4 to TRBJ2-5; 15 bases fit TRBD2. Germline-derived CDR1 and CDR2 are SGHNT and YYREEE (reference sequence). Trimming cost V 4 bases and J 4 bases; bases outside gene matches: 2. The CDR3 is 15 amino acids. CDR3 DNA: TGTGCCAGCAGCGAGGGACTAGCGGGGGGAGAGACCCAGTACTTC. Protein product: CASSEGLAGGETQYF.